What follows describes a single TCR beta chain. Antigen unknown. J lost 3 bases, V lost 4 bases, and 5 bases had no gene match. This CDR3 has 15 amino acids. The germline CDR1 and CDR2 sequences are MDHEN and SYDVKM. This sample was taken from a study of cytomegalovirus exposure and HLA in healthy donors. General study points: A missense variant in DCLRE1C was later tied to TCR beta V- and J-gene trimming. More clonal expansion characterized HLA-associated TCR beta chains than equally common others in a later analysis.

A multiplex PCR was run with 60 Vbeta primers and 13 Jbeta primers. The table came from immunoSEQ multiplex PCR; TCRdb's copy has only in-frame clones and leaves some out. Among 100,000 to 140,000 clones listed, 77% were seen once. J is TRBJ2-2 and V is TRBV28, with 7 bases aligning to TRBD2. The material sequenced was PBMCs. This receptor was obtained from a male donor in good health and CMV-seronegative. The CDR3: CASSSSGKDTGELFF. As DNA, the CDR3 is TGTGCCAGCAGTTCGAGCGGGAAGGACACCGGGGAGCTGTTTTTT.